The 30 T cell receptor beta chains given below trace back to one sample, sequenced in a study of blood T cells in healthy people across ages (dated by TCRdb to 2014 to 2015). The library was made by 5' RACE. The sequencer listed for this sample is Illumina HiSeq 2500. A second PCR of about 7 to 12 cycles was run with a J-beta primer mix and a sample-barcoded 5' primer. TCRdb itself trimmed the public reads at Q25 with fastp, ran MiXCR and retained productive beta chains. Each entry is one CDR3 protein sequence, shown with its most common DNA and genes. The sample contains 800,000 or so distinct CDR3 sequences, 25% of them found a single time. In total, the top ten clones hold under 4% of the sample. This sample also appeared in a second study, on T cells of mothers and their children.

The sequencing sample was made of blood. These receptors were collected from a boy aged 5-17 years in good health.

The CDR3 nucleotides are TGCGCCAGCAGCCAAGATCTGACTCTAGCGGCGGTAAATGAGCAGTTCTTC. Protein: CASSQDLTLAAVNEQFF. V gene TRBV4-1 combines with J gene TRBJ2-5; 7 nucleotides align to TRBD2. Gene TRBJ2-1 matches the end of the DNA better, so the J call may be wrong. The CDR3 is 17 residues long. Germline loops: CDR1 MGHRA, CDR2 YSYEKL.

This clonotype was seen a single time. The chain employs TRBV20-1 and TRBJ2-1; 7 bases are a match to TRBD1. Trimming cost V 2 bases and J 6 bases; bases outside gene matches: 10. CDR3 size: 15 residues. Germline CDR1 reads DFQATT; CDR2 reads SNEGSKA (reference sequence). CDR3 sequence (DNA): TGCAGTGCTAGACCACAGGGGAGAGGGGGCAATGAGCAGTTCTTC. It codes for CSARPQGRGGNEQFF.

This clonotype was observed a few times. The chain joins TRBV5-1 to TRBJ2-7; D tentatively reads TRBD1 or TRBD2 (5 bases each). Per the germline V gene, CDR1 is SGHRS and CDR2 is YFSETQ. The germline V and J ends were trimmed by 0 bases and 2 bases, with 9 bases remaining between them. The CDR3 is made up of 14 amino acids. The CDR3 nucleotides are TGCGCCAGCAGCTTGGAAGGGACCACCTACGAGCAGTACTTC. Translated, it gives CASSLEGTTYEQYF.

This rearrangement joins TRBV6-2 or TRBV6-3 to TRBJ2-5; TRBD2 might be the D (6 bases). The CDR3 contains 18 residues. Trimming cost V 0 bases and J 5 bases, with 22 bases left between them. Germline V CDR1 and CDR2: MNHEY, SVGEGT. The DNA of the CDR3 is TGTGCCAGCAGTTACTCTCTTGTGACCGGGGGAGGTATGGAGACCCAGTACTTC. Protein sequence: CASSYSLVTGGGMETQYF.

The rearrangement uses TRBV9 and TRBJ2-7; D possibly corresponds to TRBD2 (6 bases). Deletions cut 0 bases from V and 2 bases from J, with 9 bases between. Germline V gives CDR1 SGDLS, CDR2 YYNGEE. The CDR3 loop spans 14 amino acids. The CDR3: CASSVAGEAYEQYF. CDR3 nucleotides: TGTGCCAGCAGCGTAGCGGGAGAGGCCTACGAGCAGTACTTC.

V usage is TRBV27 and J usage is TRBJ2-3; possible D gene TRBD2, 6 bases. V was trimmed by 2 bases and J by 0 bases, leaving 12 bases between them. The germline V gene encodes CDR1 MNHEY and CDR2 SMNVEV (reference sequence). This CDR3 spans 16 amino acids. CDR3 amino acids: CASSLAGSRSTDTQYF. The CDR3 coding sequence is TGTGCCAGCAGTTTAGCGGGGAGTAGGAGCACAGATACGCAGTATTTT.

The chain recombines TRBV12-3 or TRBV12-4 with TRBJ2-3; 7 nucleotides line up with TRBD1. The CDR3 runs to 15 residues. The ends lost 5 bases at V and 2 bases at J; junction bases unmatched: 7. CDR3 sequence: CASSEDREYTDTQYF. The CDR3 nucleotides read TGTGCCAGCAGTGAAGACAGGGAGTACACAGATACGCAGTATTTT.

J is TRBJ2-2 and V is TRBV10-3; D not resolved. The germline V gene encodes CDR1 ENHRY and CDR2 SYGVKD. This CDR3 has 13 residues. V was cut by 2 bases and J by 5 bases, with 6 bases left in between. In nucleotides, the CDR3 is TGTGCCATCAGTGAGAAGGAGACCGGGGAGCTGTTTTTT. This encodes CAISEKETGELFF.

This clonotype was found a few times. The chain employs TRBV7-9 and TRBJ2-1; 7 bases fit TRBD2. The CDR3 extends over 15 amino acids. Germline lookup yields CDR1 SEHNR and CDR2 FQNEAQ (reference sequence). Germline trimming cut 2 bases from V and 6 bases from J; bases unmatched to any gene: 7. In nucleotides, the CDR3 is TGTGCCAGCAGCTTAAGCTCTAGCGGAGGCAATGAGCAGTTCTTC. Its protein product is CASSLSSSGGNEQFF.

This chain connects TRBV29-1 to TRBJ2-1; the D is unclear. This CDR3 has 12 residues. The ends were cut back, 4 bases at V and 3 bases at J, with 7 bases in the middle. The V gene's germline CDR1 is SQVTM and CDR2 ANQGSEA. CDR3: CSVGSDYNEQFF. Here the CDR3 DNA reads TGCAGCGTTGGTTCGGACTACAATGAGCAGTTCTTC.

V usage is TRBV9 and J usage is TRBJ1-5; tentatively, D is TRBD1 (6 bases). The CDR3 has 15 amino acids. The germline CDR1 and CDR2 sequences are SGDLS and YYNGEE. Trimming left V 0 bases short and J 5 bases short, with 12 bases between. The CDR3 protein is CASSVGGGRHQPQHF. In nucleotides, the CDR3 is TGTGCCAGCAGCGTAGGAGGGGGTCGGCATCAGCCCCAGCATTTT.

The table lists this clonotype with a few counts. The chain employs TRBV6-5 and TRBJ2-1; D could derive from TRBD1 or TRBD2 (5 bases each). There are 15 residues in the CDR3. From germline, CDR1 is MNHEY and CDR2 SVGAGI. The germline V and J ends were trimmed by 5 bases and 9 bases, with 20 bases remaining between them. CDR3: CASSLSGTTWSEQFF. The DNA for the CDR3 is TGTGCCAGCAGTCTTTCCGGGACCACCTGGAGTGAGCAGTTCTTC.

DNA for the CDR3: TGCAGCGGAACCGGACTAGTAACGGAGACCCAGTACTTC. Translating it yields CSGTGLVTETQYF. This chain links TRBV29-1 with TRBJ2-5; 7 bases are a match to TRBD2. Germline CDR1 SQVTM, CDR2 ANQGSEA. The trim removed 7 bases at V and 5 bases at J, leaving 10 bases unmatched. This CDR3 spans 13 amino acids.

About this clonotype: In this CDR3 the conserved last residue, phenylalanine or tryptophan, is missing, so a read error is likely. This chain uses TRBV20-1 with TRBJ2-1, with D perhaps matching TRBD2 (5 bases). Germline V gene data show CDR1 as DFQATT and CDR2 as SNEGSKA (reference sequence). The CDR3 sequence is 15 residues long. V dropped 3 bases and J dropped 1 base, with 13 bases sitting between them. The CDR3 sequence: CSASEGRTSYNEQFL. The CDR3 DNA is TGCAGTGCTAGCGAGGGTAGAACGTCCTACAATGAGCAGTTCCTC.

The V gene is TRBV5-4, the J gene TRBJ2-5, with 10 bases identical to TRBD1. CDR3 length equals 15 residues. With 4 bases clipped from V and 2 bases from J, the junction kept 5 bases outside the gene matches. Germline CDR1 is SGHNT and CDR2 is YYREEE (reference sequence). The CDR3 DNA is TGTGCCAGCAGCCGCCGGACAGGGGGGCAAGAGACCCAGTACTTC. Its translation is CASSRRTGGQETQYF.

The chain has TRBV5-1 and TRBJ1-4; TRBD1 is a possible D gene (6 bases). The CDR3 contains 19 residues. The V and J ends lost 4 bases and 1 base respectively, with 23 bases between them. Germline V gene lookup returns CDR1 SGHRS and CDR2 YFSETQ. CDR3 sequence: CASSPIAFGQGRTNEKLFF. The CDR3 nucleotides read TGCGCCAGCAGCCCAATCGCCTTTGGTCAGGGGAGAACTAATGAAAAACTGTTTTTT.

The chain employs TRBV5-1 and TRBJ2-5; 13 bases are shared with TRBD2. This CDR3 has 17 residues. V lost 4 bases, J lost 5 bases, and 11 bases stayed unmatched. CDR1 is SGHRS and CDR2 is YFSETQ in the germline V gene. The CDR3 nucleotides are TGCGCCAGCAGCGCCGGCGGGACTAGCGGGATGGCGGAGACCCAGTACTTC. This encodes CASSAGGTSGMAETQYF.

This clonotype was seen only a few times. The chain joins TRBV29-1 to TRBJ2-5; D gene unclear. Per the germline V gene, CDR1 is SQVTM and CDR2 is ANQGSEA. The CDR3 consists of 10 residues. V lost 5 bases, J lost 5 bases, and 6 bases lay in between. DNA for the CDR3: TGCAGCGTTTGGTGGGAGACCCAGTACTTC. Its translation: CSVWWETQYF.

V usage is TRBV7-9 and J usage is TRBJ1-2; possible D gene TRBD1, 5 bases. Looked up from germline, CDR1 is SEHNR and CDR2 is FQNEAQ (reference sequence). V was shortened by 1 base and J by 6 bases, with 12 bases between the two germline ends. This CDR3 comprises 14 residues. As DNA, the CDR3 is TGTGCCAGCAGCTTAGATGCAGGGTACCATGGCTACACCTTC. As protein: CASSLDAGYHGYTF.

This clonotype was seen a few times. CDR3 bases: TGCAGTGCTAGGAAACTAGCGGGAGGTGCCCAAGAGACCCAGTACTTC. It codes for CSARKLAGGAQETQYF. J is TRBJ2-5 and V is TRBV20-1, with 12 bases aligning to TRBD2. The V and J ends lost 3 bases and 1 base, in that order; junction bases with no gene match: 6. CDR1 and CDR2 from the germline V gene are DFQATT and SNEGSKA (reference sequence). CDR3 length: 16 amino acids.

The chain combines TRBV28 with TRBJ2-5; TRBD1 is a possible D gene (5 bases). The DNA end is a closer match to TRBJ2-7, so the J assignment may be wrong. Germline V gives CDR1 MDHEN, CDR2 SYDVKM. The CDR3 contains 12 residues. The CDR3 protein is CASWTRVGEQYF. Written as DNA, the CDR3 is TGTGCCAGCTGGACAAGAGTGGGCGAGCAGTACTTC.

The chain combines TRBV6-2 or TRBV6-3 with TRBJ2-1; TRBD2 agrees at 9 bases. CDR1 is MNHEY, CDR2 SVGEGT, per germline. V shed 5 bases, J shed 7 bases, and the junction held 9 bases outside the gene matches. This CDR3 comprises 15 residues. The DNA for the CDR3 is TGTGCCAGCAGTAACCCAGGGACTAGCACGAATGAGCAGTTCTTC. Its translation: CASSNPGTSTNEQFF.

Only a few counts were recorded for this clonotype. The chain has TRBV5-1 and TRBJ1-3; 9 bases map to TRBD1. CDR1 and CDR2 from the germline V gene are SGHRS and YFSETQ. The V segment lost 4 bases and the J segment 1 base; nucleotides outside the gene matches: 6. This CDR3 spans 16 amino acids. The CDR3 coding sequence is TGCGCCAGCAGCAAACTCGGGACAGGGTCTGGAAACACCATATATTTT. Its translation: CASSKLGTGSGNTIYF.

This clonotype was seen a handful of times. One end of the junction fails to match germline, which may point to a read error. The rearrangement links TRBV2 to TRBJ2-3; D perhaps matches TRBD2 (5 bases). The CDR3 totals 18 residues. The V gene's germline CDR1 is SNHLY and CDR2 FYNNEI. As DNA, the CDR3 is TGTGCCAGCAGTGGATCTTCCCTGGACGGATCTAGCACAGATACGCAGTACTTT. This codes for CASSGSSLDGSSTDTQYF. The full variable domain, its missing parts supplied by reference TRBV2 and TRBJ2-3, is EPEVTQTPSHQVTQMGQEVILRCVPISNHLYFYWYRQILGQKVEFLVSFYNNEISEKSEIFDDQFSVERPDGSNFTLKIRSTKLEDSAMYFCASSGSSLDGSSTDTQYFGPGTRLTVL.

In DNA form, the CDR3 reads TGTGCCAGCAGCGCCGGGACTAGCGCTTACAATGAGCAGTTCTTC. As protein: CASSAGTSAYNEQFF. V and J are TRBV9 and TRBJ2-1, with 10 bases matching TRBD2. Germline CDR1 is SGDLS and CDR2 is YYNGEE. CDR3 length: 15 residues. Losses at the gene ends were 3 bases for V and 4 bases for J; bases not matched to a gene: 4.

This clonotype was seen a handful of times. The chain employs TRBV12-3 or TRBV12-4 and TRBJ2-1; 7 nucleotides line up with TRBD2. The CDR3 sequence is 14 residues long. Trimming cost V 6 bases and J 8 bases; bases outside gene matches: 10. In nucleotides, the CDR3 is TGTGCCAGCAGATCGGCGGGAGTTCTTTATGAGCAGTTCTTC. This translates into CASRSAGVLYEQFF.

Of note for this clonotype: A much larger clone lies one base from this, so it may be a read error. The chain joins TRBV10-3 to TRBJ2-2, with TRBD2 as a possible D gene (6 bases). The CDR3 contains 15 residues. Germline V CDR1 and CDR2: ENHRY, SYGVKD. The CDR3 region has the DNA TGTGCCACCAGTCCGGGACTCAGAAACACCGGGGAGCTGTTTTTT. Amino acid sequence: CATSPGLRNTGELFF.

The chain is built from TRBV28 and TRBJ2-5; 10 bases match TRBD1. The CDR3 consists of 16 residues. The germline V gene has CDR1 MDHEN and CDR2 SYDVKM. The J segment lost 1 base and the V segment lost 2 bases, leaving 4 bases of the junction unmatched. The CDR3 region is CASSLRGTGVQETQYF. The CDR3 bases are TGTGCCAGCAGTTTACGCGGGACAGGGGTCCAAGAGACCCAGTACTTC. Full variable domain (rest looked up from reference TRBV28 and TRBJ2-5): DVKVTQSSRYLVKRTGEKVFLECVQDMDHENMFWYRQDPGLGLRLIYFSYDVKMKEKGDIPEGYSVSREKKERFSLILESASTNQTSMYLCASSLRGTGVQETQYFGPGTRLLVL.

The V and J genes are TRBV9 and TRBJ2-1; 7 nucleotides align to TRBD1. Trimming took 4 bases from V and 9 from J; bases not matched to a gene: 13. The CDR3 loop spans 15 amino acids. The V gene's germline CDR1 is SGDLS and CDR2 YYNGEE. The CDR3 DNA reads as TGTGCCAGCAGCCCCAGACAGGGTTCGTCCAGTGAGCAGTTCTTC. Translation gives CASSPRQGSSSEQFF. Variable domain in full (rest from reference TRBV9 and TRBJ2-1): DSGVTQTPKHLITATGQRVTLRCSPRSGDLSVYWYQQSLDQGLQFLIQYYNGEERAKGNILERFSAQQFPDLHSELNLSSLELGDSALYFCASSPRQGSSSEQFFGPGTRLTVL.

The gene calls are TRBV30 and TRBJ1-1; tentatively, D is TRBD1 (6 bases). The CDR3 contains 12 residues. The germline V and J ends were trimmed by 4 bases and 1 base, with 7 bases remaining between them. From germline, CDR1 is GTSNPN and CDR2 SVGIG (reference sequence). The CDR3 protein is CAWNRENTEAFF. As DNA, the CDR3 is TGTGCCTGGAACAGGGAGAACACTGAAGCTTTCTTT.